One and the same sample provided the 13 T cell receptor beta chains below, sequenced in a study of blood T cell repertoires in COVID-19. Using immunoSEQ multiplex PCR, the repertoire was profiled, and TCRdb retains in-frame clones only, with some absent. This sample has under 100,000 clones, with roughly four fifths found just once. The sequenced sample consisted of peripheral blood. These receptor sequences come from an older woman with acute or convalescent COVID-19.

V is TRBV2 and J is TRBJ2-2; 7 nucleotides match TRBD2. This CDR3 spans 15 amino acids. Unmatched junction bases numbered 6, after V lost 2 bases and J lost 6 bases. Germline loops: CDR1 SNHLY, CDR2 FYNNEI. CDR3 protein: CASSENGLVSGELFF. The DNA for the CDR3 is TGTGCCAGCAGTGAAAACGGACTAGTCTCCGGGGAGCTGTTTTTT.

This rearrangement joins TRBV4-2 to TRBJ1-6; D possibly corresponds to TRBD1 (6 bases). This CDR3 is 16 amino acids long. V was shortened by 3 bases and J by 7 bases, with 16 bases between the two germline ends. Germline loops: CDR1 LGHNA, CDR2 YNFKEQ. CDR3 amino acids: CASSHRSGDWNSPLHF. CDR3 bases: TGTGCCAGCAGCCACAGATCAGGGGATTGGAATTCACCCCTCCACTTT.

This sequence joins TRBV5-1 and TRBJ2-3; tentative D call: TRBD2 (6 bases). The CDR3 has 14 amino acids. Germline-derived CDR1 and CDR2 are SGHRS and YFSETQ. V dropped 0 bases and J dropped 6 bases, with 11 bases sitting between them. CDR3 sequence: CASSLGTGGDTQYF. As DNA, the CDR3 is TGCGCCAGCAGCTTGGGTACAGGAGGGGATACGCAGTATTTT.

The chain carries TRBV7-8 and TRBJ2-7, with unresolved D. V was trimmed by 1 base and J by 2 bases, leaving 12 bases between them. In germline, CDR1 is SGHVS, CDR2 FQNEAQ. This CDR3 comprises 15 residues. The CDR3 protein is CASSLDIPSTYEQYF. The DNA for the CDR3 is TGTGCCAGCAGCTTAGACATTCCTTCCACCTACGAGCAGTACTTC. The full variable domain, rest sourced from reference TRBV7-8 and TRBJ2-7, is GAGVSQSPRYKVAKRGQDVALRCDPISGHVSLFWYQQALGQGPEFLTYFQNEAQLDKSGLPSDRFFAERPEGSVSTLKIQRTQQEDSAVYLCASSLDIPSTYEQYFGPGTRLTVT.

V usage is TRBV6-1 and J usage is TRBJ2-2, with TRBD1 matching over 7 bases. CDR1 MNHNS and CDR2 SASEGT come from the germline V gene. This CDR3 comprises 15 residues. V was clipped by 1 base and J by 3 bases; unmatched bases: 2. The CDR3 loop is CASSEGTGYTGELFF. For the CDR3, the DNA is TGTGCCAGCAGTGAAGGGACAGGATACACCGGGGAGCTGTTTTTT.

CDR3 sequence (DNA): TGTGCCAGCAGTTTAACAGAAAGGCTGTTTTTT. It specifies CASSLTERLFF. The rearrangement uses TRBV28 and TRBJ1-4; no reliable D call. This CDR3 has 11 residues. V lost 2 bases and J 14 bases, leaving 9 bases between the germline ends. CDR1 and CDR2 from the germline V gene are MDHEN and SYDVKM.

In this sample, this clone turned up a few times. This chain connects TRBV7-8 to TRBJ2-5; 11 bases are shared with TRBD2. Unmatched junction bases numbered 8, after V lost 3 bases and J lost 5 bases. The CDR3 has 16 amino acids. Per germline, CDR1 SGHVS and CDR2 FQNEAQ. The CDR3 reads CASSFGLAGGGETQYF. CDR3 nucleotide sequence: TGTGCCAGCAGCTTCGGACTAGCGGGCGGCGGGGAGACCCAGTACTTC.

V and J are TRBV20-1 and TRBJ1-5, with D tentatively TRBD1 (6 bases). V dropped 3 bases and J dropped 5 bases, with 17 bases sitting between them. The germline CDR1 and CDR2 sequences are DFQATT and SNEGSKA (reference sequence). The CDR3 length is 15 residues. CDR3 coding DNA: TGCAGTGCTAGTCGCCAAACAGGGTATGATCAGCCCCAGCATTTT. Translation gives CSASRQTGYDQPQHF.

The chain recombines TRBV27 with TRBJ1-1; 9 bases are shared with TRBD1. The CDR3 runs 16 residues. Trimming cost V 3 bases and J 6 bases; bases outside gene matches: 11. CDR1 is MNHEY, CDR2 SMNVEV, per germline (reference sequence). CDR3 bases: TGTGCCAGCAGTTTCGGCGGGACAGGGTATTTACCTGAAGCTTTCTTT. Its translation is CASSFGGTGYLPEAFF.

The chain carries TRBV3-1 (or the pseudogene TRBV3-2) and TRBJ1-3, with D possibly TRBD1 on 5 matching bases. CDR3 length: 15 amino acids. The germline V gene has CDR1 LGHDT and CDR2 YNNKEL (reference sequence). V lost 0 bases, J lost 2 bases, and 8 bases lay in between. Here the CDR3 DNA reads TGTGCCAGCAGCCAAGACCCGGGGGCTGGAAACACCATATATTTT. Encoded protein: CASSQDPGAGNTIYF.

The DNA for the CDR3 is TGTGCCAGCGAGTCGCTAGCGACTAAAGGGGAGACCCAGTACTTC. Translation: CASESLATKGETQYF. This chain links TRBV2 with TRBJ2-5; TRBD2 might be the D (6 bases). Looked up from germline, CDR1 is SNHLY and CDR2 is FYNNEI. Trimming cost V 8 bases and J 5 bases, with 21 bases left between them. The CDR3 has 15 residues.

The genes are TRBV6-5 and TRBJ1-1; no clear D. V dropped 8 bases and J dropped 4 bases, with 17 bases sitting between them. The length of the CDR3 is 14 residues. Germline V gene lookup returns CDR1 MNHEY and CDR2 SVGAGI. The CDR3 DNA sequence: TGTGCCAGCCATAAGACCTTCCCGGGCACTGAAGCTTTCTTT. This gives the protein CASHKTFPGTEAFF.

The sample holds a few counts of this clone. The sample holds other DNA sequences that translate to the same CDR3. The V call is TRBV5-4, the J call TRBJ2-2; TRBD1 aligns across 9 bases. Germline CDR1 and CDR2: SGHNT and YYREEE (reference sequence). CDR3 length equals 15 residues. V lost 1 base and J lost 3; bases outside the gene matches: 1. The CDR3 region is CASSLRDRDTGELFF. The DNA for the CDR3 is TGTGCCAGCAGCTTGAGGGACAGGGACACCGGGGAGCTGTTTTTT. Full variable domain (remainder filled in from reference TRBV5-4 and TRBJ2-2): ETGVTQSPTHLIKTRGQQVTLRCSSQSGHNTVSWYQQALGQGPQFIFQYYREEENGRGNFPPRFSGLQFPNYSSELNVNALELDDSALYLCASSLRDRDTGELFFGEGSRLTVL.